The 29 T cell receptor beta chains in this list originate from one sample, sequenced in a study of cytomegalovirus exposure and HLA in healthy donors. The data were produced by immunoSEQ multiplex PCR, yet TCRdb's version contains in-frame clones alone and is incomplete. The sample lists roughly 150,000 clones, around 90% occurring once. Sample: PBMCs. Receptor source: a young man in good health and CMV-seronegative.

This chain links TRBV28 with TRBJ1-1; possibly TRBD1 for D (6 bases). This CDR3 has 13 amino acids. CDR1 is MDHEN, CDR2 SYDVKM, per germline. The V end was cut by 3 bases, the J end by 6 bases, with 11 bases between. The CDR3 DNA reads TGTGCCAGCAGTTTCCCTCCAGGGGCTGAAGCTTTCTTT. It specifies CASSFPPGAEAFF.

The genes are TRBV27 and TRBJ2-1, with TRBD2 matching 9 bases. The V gene's germline CDR1 is MNHEY and CDR2 SMNVEV (reference sequence). V lost 6 bases and J lost 0; bases outside the gene matches: 6. This CDR3 has 16 residues. CDR3 residues: CASRALAGSSYNEQFF. CDR3 in DNA: TGTGCCAGCAGAGCCCTAGCGGGAAGCTCCTACAATGAGCAGTTCTTC.

This clone was observed a handful of times. One end of the junction is discordant with germline, which a read error may explain. The chain carries TRBV7-7 and TRBJ2-3; 10 nucleotides match TRBD2. Germline assignment: CDR1 SSHAT and CDR2 FNYEAQ (reference sequence). The length of the CDR3 is 15 residues. CDR3 in amino acids: CASSLGLAGTDTQYF. The CDR3 region has the DNA TGTGCTAGCAGCCTAGGACTAGCGGGCACAGATACGCAGTATTTT.

The chain carries TRBV27 and TRBJ2-3; 8 bases map to TRBD1. V lost 1 base and J lost 2; bases outside the gene matches: 8. Germline CDR1 and CDR2: MNHEY and SMNVEV (reference sequence). This CDR3 contains 17 residues. CDR3 coding DNA: TGTGCCAGCAGTTTATTCGGAGGACAGGGAAACACAGATACGCAGTATTTT. Protein sequence: CASSLFGGQGNTDTQYF.

The chain has TRBV28 and TRBJ1-2; D perhaps matches TRBD1 (5 bases). V lost 6 bases and J lost 0, with 11 bases in between. The CDR3 totals 14 residues. Per germline, CDR1 MDHEN and CDR2 SYDVKM. CDR3 sequence (DNA): TGTGCCAGCAGCCAAGACAGTACTAACTATGGCTACACCTTC. Translation gives CASSQDSTNYGYTF.

The chain uses TRBV19 and TRBJ2-3; D call uncertain. The length of the CDR3 is 10 residues. Trimming removed 8 bases from V and 4 bases from J, with 4 bases in between. Germline values: CDR1 LNHDA, CDR2 SQIVND (reference sequence). CDR3 protein: CASLADTQYF. CDR3 coding DNA: TGTGCCAGTCTTGCAGATACGCAGTATTTT.

This chain links TRBV4-3 with TRBJ2-1, with D maybe TRBD2 (6 bases). Germline V lookup: CDR1 LGHNA, CDR2 YSLEER. V was trimmed by 2 bases and J by 15 bases, leaving 23 bases between them. The CDR3 spans 15 residues. The CDR3 is CASSQSTGRDWGVFF. The CDR3 DNA sequence: TGCGCCAGCAGCCAATCGACGGGACGGGACTGGGGGGTGTTCTTC.

The chain links TRBV5-6 to TRBJ1-1; possible D gene TRBD1, 6 bases. Germline V lookup: CDR1 SGHDT, CDR2 YYEEEE. The CDR3 length is 15 residues. The germline V and J ends were trimmed by 0 bases and 5 bases, with 14 bases remaining between them. The DNA for the CDR3 is TGTGCCAGCAGCTTGGTGGGGGCAGGTAGAACTGAAGCTTTCTTT. Amino acid sequence: CASSLVGAGRTEAFF.

The genes are TRBV10-2 and TRBJ2-1, with a weak D call TRBD2 (7 bases). Deletions cut 8 bases from V and 9 bases from J, with 11 bases between. Germline V gives CDR1 WSHSY, CDR2 SAAADI. This CDR3 has 11 amino acids. In DNA form, the CDR3 reads TGCGCCAGCCGGGGGGCTAGTGAGCAGTTCTTC. Encoded protein: CASRGASEQFF.

The CDR3 region has the DNA TGTGCCAGCAGCTTAGGAGCGGTACTAGCCAAAAACATTCAGTACTTC. This translates into CASSLGAVLAKNIQYF. The gene calls are TRBV7-8 and TRBJ2-4, with D possibly being TRBD2 (5 bases). This CDR3 spans 16 amino acids. V dropped 1 base and J dropped 0 bases, with 10 bases sitting between them. CDR1 is SGHVS and CDR2 is FQNEAQ in the germline V gene.

Only one count was recorded for this clone. DNA for the CDR3: TGTGCCAGCGATTCTAGCGGGGATCCGTCTGGGGCCAACGTCCTGACTTTC. Translation gives CASDSSGDPSGANVLTF. The chain is built from TRBV28 and TRBJ2-6, with 9 bases that match TRBD2. The V gene end was trimmed by 8 bases and the J gene end by 1 base; junction bases not matched to a gene: 9. Germline values: CDR1 MDHEN, CDR2 SYDVKM. This CDR3 is 17 amino acids long.

V and J are TRBV5-1 and TRBJ2-7, with a tentative D call TRBD2 (8 bases). The V gene lost 5 bases and the J gene lost 0 bases, with 15 bases spanning the gap. Germline assignment: CDR1 SGHRS and CDR2 YFSETQ. This CDR3 has 15 residues. The CDR3 is CASSQTGTSSYEQYF. CDR3 nucleotide sequence: TGCGCCAGCAGTCAGACAGGGACTAGCTCCTACGAGCAGTACTTC.

The J gene is TRBJ1-5, the V gene TRBV10-2; 10 bases fit TRBD1. This CDR3 region has 15 residues. CDR1 and CDR2 (germline): WSHSY, SAAADI. Germline trimming cut 5 bases from V and 6 bases from J; bases unmatched to any gene: 7. CDR3 sequence reads: CASSYGTGVRQPQHF. In nucleotides, the CDR3 is TGCGCCAGCAGTTACGGGACAGGGGTACGTCAGCCCCAGCATTTT.

This chain links TRBV5-1 with TRBJ2-3, with 12 nucleotides matching TRBD2. CDR1 and CDR2 from the germline V gene are SGHRS and YFSETQ. The V and J ends lost 3 bases and 1 base, in that order; junction bases with no gene match: 0. CDR3 length equals 15 residues. The CDR3 reads CASSWTSGGTDTQYF. CDR3 in DNA: TGCGCCAGCAGCTGGACTAGCGGGGGCACAGATACGCAGTATTTT.

This chain joins TRBV6-1 and TRBJ2-2, with D perhaps TRBD1 (6 bases). The CDR3 is 14 amino acids. Between the trimmed V and J ends, which lost 4 bases and 5 bases, there was a span of 11 bases. Germline assignment: CDR1 MNHNS and CDR2 SASEGT. The CDR3 sequence is CASSGTVGTGELFF. CDR3 DNA sequence: TGTGCCAGCAGTGGGACAGTTGGTACCGGGGAGCTGTTTTTT.

The J gene is TRBJ2-2, the V gene TRBV5-1; possible D gene TRBD2, 6 bases. V gave up 3 bases and J gave up 0 bases, with 9 bases separating them. Germline loops: CDR1 SGHRS, CDR2 YFSETQ. The CDR3 runs 15 residues. In nucleotides, the CDR3 is TGCGCCAGCAGCTCCGGGACTGCGAACACCGGGGAGCTGTTTTTT. Its translation: CASSSGTANTGELFF.

This chain joins TRBV28 and TRBJ1-3; D remains ambiguous. Per the germline V gene, CDR1 is MDHEN and CDR2 is SYDVKM. The length of the CDR3 is 19 residues. The V and J ends lost 7 bases and 0 bases respectively, with 25 bases between them. CDR3 loop: CASTLNSGRRSPSGNTIYF. CDR3 in DNA: TGTGCCAGCACCCTCAACTCCGGTCGCCGTTCCCCCTCTGGAAACACCATATATTTT.

The J gene is TRBJ2-7, the V gene TRBV5-1; TRBD2 might be the D (5 bases). The germline CDR1 and CDR2 sequences are SGHRS and YFSETQ. The CDR3 loop spans 16 amino acids. V lost 4 bases and J lost 0, with 17 bases in between. The CDR3: CASSESPGAGSYEQYF. The CDR3 region has the DNA TGCGCCAGCAGCGAGTCCCCAGGTGCGGGCTCCTACGAGCAGTACTTC.

The chain joins TRBV19 to TRBJ2-1, with D unresolved. Trimming removed 1 base from V and 4 bases from J, with 8 bases in between. Germline CDR1 LNHDA, CDR2 SQIVND (reference sequence). The CDR3 runs 14 residues. The CDR3 region has the DNA TGTGCCAGTAGTATAGGTCCCCTTTACAATGAGCAGTTCTTC. Translation: CASSIGPLYNEQFF.

In the case of this clone: In the same sample, other DNA sequences code for this CDR3. V is TRBV6-1 and J is TRBJ2-1; the D is unclear. The CDR3 length is 14 residues. Germline lookup yields CDR1 MNHNS and CDR2 SASEGT. V was shortened by 1 base and J by 0 bases, with 4 bases between the two germline ends. CDR3 sequence (DNA): TGTGCCAGCAGTGAAGTGAGCTCCTACAATGAGCAGTTCTTC. It specifies CASSEVSSYNEQFF.

This clone was observed a handful of times. The chain recombines TRBV4-3 with TRBJ2-2; TRBD2 aligns across 13 bases. J lost 7 bases, V lost 3 bases, and 5 bases had no gene match. Germline V lookup: CDR1 LGHNA, CDR2 YSLEER. The CDR3 contains 16 residues. DNA of the CDR3: TGCGCCAGCAGCCACAGGACTAGCGGGAGTCTCGGGGAGCTGTTTTTT. Translated: CASSHRTSGSLGELFF.

The J gene is TRBJ1-2, the V gene TRBV5-1, with 7 nucleotides matching TRBD1. Losses at the gene ends were 1 base for V and 3 bases for J; bases not matched to a gene: 6. The germline V gene has CDR1 SGHRS and CDR2 YFSETQ. CDR3 length equals 15 residues. CDR3 sequence: CASSLTGANDYGYTF. CDR3 sequence (DNA): TGCGCCAGCAGCTTGACAGGGGCGAATGACTATGGCTACACCTTC.

The V gene is TRBV27, the J gene TRBJ2-1, with 7 nucleotides matching TRBD1. The CDR3 is made up of 15 amino acids. Germline CDR1 reads MNHEY; CDR2 reads SMNVEV (reference sequence). The junction had 17 bases not matched to a gene; V was cut back by 5 bases and J by 13 bases. As DNA, the CDR3 is TGTGCCAGCAGTCTAGGGGGTCTCGGTTCAGGGGGACAGTTCTTC. This encodes CASSLGGLGSGGQFF.

The chain joins TRBV30 to TRBJ2-5, with a weak D call TRBD2 (6 bases). The CDR3 runs 13 residues. CDR1 is GTSNPN, CDR2 SVGIG, per germline (reference sequence). Trimming pared 4 bases from V and 4 bases from J, leaving 13 bases between. CDR3 nucleotide sequence: TGTGCCTGGACCCGGCGGGGCAGAGAGACCCAGTACTTC. Its protein product is CAWTRRGRETQYF.

The V and J genes are TRBV27 and TRBJ2-7; 9 bases are shared with TRBD1. Germline V CDR1 and CDR2: MNHEY, SMNVEV (reference sequence). After removal of 3 bases from V and 1 base from J, the junction contained 1 base not matched to a gene. This CDR3 is 14 amino acids long. The CDR3 region is CASSFGTGSYEQYF. The CDR3 bases are TGTGCCAGCAGTTTCGGGACAGGGTCCTACGAGCAGTACTTC.

This clone is a singleton in its sample. The V and J genes are TRBV7-8 and TRBJ2-2; D unresolved. Germline lookup yields CDR1 SGHVS and CDR2 FQNEAQ. This CDR3 is 15 amino acids long. Between the trimmed V and J ends, which lost 4 bases and 1 base, there was a span of 10 bases. The CDR3 here is CASSSTVRNTGELFF. In DNA form, the CDR3 reads TGTGCCAGCAGCTCCACAGTCAGGAACACCGGGGAGCTGTTTTTT. Supplemented by reference TRBV7-8 and TRBJ2-2, the full variable domain reads GAGVSQSPRYKVAKRGQDVALRCDPISGHVSLFWYQQALGQGPEFLTYFQNEAQLDKSGLPSDRFFAERPEGSVSTLKIQRTQQEDSAVYLCASSSTVRNTGELFFGEGSRLTVL.

The chain couples TRBV6-5 to TRBJ1-5; the D gene is possibly TRBD1 (5 bases). Germline V gene sequence: CDR1 MNHEY, CDR2 SVGAGI. With 7 bases removed from V and 7 bases from J, the gap between germline ends came to 17 bases. The CDR3 runs 14 residues. The CDR3 coding sequence is TGTGCCAGCACCCGATATCAGGGAAACCAGCCCCAGCATTTT. It is translated as CASTRYQGNQPQHF.

This clone was found a few times. This rearrangement joins TRBV6-1 to TRBJ1-2; D is undetermined. The ends were cut back, 6 bases at V and 6 bases at J, with 11 bases in the middle. CDR1 is MNHNS, CDR2 SASEGT, per germline. This CDR3 has 12 residues. This CDR3 reads CASSPRLDGYTF. The CDR3 coding sequence is TGTGCCAGCAGCCCTCGACTTGATGGCTACACCTTC.

The genes are TRBV6-6 and TRBJ1-3, with D uncertain. This CDR3 spans 14 amino acids. V lost 7 bases, J lost 0 bases, and 10 bases lay in between. From germline, CDR1 is MNHNY and CDR2 SVGAGI (reference sequence). This CDR3 is CASTLSSSGNTIYF. In DNA, the CDR3 is TGTGCCAGCACCCTATCCTCCTCTGGAAACACCATATATTTT.